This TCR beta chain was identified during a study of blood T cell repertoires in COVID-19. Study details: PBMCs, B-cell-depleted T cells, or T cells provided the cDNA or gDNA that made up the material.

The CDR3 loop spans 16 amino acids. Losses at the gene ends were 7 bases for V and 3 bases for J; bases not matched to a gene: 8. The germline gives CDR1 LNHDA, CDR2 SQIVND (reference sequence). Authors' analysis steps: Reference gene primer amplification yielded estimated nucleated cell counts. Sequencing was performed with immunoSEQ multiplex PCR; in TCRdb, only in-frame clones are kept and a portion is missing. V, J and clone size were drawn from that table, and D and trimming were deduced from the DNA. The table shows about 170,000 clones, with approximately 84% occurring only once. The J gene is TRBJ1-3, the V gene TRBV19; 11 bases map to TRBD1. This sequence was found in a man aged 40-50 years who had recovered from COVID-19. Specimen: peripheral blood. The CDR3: CASIPLDRGLGNTIYF. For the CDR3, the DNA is TGTGCCAGTATCCCCCTGGACAGGGGGCTTGGAAACACCATATATTTT.